This TCR beta chain was identified in a study of cytomegalovirus exposure and HLA in healthy donors. Germline-derived CDR1 and CDR2 are SGHDN and FVKESK. V shed 4 bases and J shed 1 base, with 8 bases lying between them. The CDR3 has 14 amino acids. Both 60 Vbeta primers and 13 Jbeta primers went into the PCR. TCRdb's copy holds only in-frame clones and misses some; the assay was immunoSEQ multiplex PCR. The repertoire consists of 140,000 to 150,000 clones, with roughly 80% occurring once and the leading ten covering 3.5% to 4.5%. This clone has only a few counts. This receptor was taken from a woman aged 40 to 50 in good health and CMV-seropositive. The V gene is TRBV14, the J gene TRBJ1-5; possibly TRBD1 for D (6 bases). Material for sequencing was PBMCs. The CDR3, as DNA: TGTGCCAGCAGCCTACAGGGAAGCAATCAGCCCCAGCATTTT. It encodes CASSLQGSNQPQHF.